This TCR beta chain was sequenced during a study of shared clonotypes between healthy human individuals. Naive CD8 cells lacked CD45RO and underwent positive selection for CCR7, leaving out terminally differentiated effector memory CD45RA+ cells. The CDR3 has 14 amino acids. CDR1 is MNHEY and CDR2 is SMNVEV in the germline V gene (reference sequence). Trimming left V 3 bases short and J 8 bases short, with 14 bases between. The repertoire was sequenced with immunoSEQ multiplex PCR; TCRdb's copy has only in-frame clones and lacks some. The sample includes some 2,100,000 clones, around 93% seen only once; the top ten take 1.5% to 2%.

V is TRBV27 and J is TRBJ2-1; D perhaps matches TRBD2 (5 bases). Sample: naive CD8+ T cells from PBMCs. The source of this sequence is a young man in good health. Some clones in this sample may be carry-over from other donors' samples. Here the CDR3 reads CASSLIGPEDEQFF. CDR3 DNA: TGTGCCAGCAGTTTGATAGGGCCGGAGGATGAGCAGTTCTTC.